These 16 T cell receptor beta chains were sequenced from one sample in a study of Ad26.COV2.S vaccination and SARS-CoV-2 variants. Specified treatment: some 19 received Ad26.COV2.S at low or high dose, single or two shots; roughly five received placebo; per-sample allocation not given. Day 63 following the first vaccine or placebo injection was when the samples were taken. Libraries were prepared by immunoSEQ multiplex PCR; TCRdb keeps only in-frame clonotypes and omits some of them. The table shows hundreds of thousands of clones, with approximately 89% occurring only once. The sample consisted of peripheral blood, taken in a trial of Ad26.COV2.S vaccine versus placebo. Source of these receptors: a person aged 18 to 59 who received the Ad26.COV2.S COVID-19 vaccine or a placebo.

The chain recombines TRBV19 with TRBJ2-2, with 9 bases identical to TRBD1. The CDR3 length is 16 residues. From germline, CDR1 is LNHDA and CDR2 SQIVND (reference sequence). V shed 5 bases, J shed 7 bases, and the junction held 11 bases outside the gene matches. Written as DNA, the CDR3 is TGTGCCAGTAGTGCTCACAGGGGGCGCCTTAACGGGGAGCTGTTTTTT. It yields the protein CASSAHRGRLNGELFF.

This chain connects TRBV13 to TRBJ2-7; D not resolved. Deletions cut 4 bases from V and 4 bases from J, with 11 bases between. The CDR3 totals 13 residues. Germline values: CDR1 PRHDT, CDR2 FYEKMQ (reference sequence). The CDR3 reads CASSSDGSYEQYV. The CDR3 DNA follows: TGTGCCAGCAGCTCAGACGGATCATACGAGCAGTACGTC.

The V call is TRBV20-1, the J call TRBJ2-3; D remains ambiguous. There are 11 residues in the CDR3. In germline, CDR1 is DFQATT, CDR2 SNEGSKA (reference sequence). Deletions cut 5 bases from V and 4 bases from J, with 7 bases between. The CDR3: CSAAPADTQYF. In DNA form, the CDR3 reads TGCAGTGCTGCACCTGCAGATACGCAGTATTTT.

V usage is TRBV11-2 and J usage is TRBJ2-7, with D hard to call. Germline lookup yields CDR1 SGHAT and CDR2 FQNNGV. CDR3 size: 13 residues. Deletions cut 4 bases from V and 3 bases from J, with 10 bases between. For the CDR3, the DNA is TGTGCCAGCAGCTCCGGAAACCTCTACGAGCAGTACTTC. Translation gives CASSSGNLYEQYF.

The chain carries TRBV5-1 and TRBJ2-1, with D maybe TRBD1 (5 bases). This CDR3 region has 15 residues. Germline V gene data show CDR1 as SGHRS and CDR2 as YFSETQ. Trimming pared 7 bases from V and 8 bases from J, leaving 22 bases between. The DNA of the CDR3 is TGCGCCAGCTCTAAACGGCCAGGGTTGGGCGATGAGCAGTTCTTC. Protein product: CASSKRPGLGDEQFF.

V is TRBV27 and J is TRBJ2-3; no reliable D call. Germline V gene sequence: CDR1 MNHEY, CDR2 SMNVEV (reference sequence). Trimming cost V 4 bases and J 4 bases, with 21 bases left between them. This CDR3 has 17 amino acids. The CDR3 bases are TGTGCCAGCAGTTCCCCCACCCGTGGGAAGGAGCCAGATACGCAGTATTTT. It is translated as CASSSPTRGKEPDTQYF.

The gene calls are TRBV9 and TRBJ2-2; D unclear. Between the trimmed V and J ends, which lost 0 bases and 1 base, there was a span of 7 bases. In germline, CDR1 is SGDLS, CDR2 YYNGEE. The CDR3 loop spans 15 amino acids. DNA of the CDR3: TGTGCCAGCAGCGTAGGCCAGCTGAACACCGGGGAGCTGTTTTTT. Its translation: CASSVGQLNTGELFF. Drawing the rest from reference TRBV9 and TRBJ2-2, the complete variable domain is DSGVTQTPKHLITATGQRVTLRCSPRSGDLSVYWYQQSLDQGLQFLIQYYNGEERAKGNILERFSAQQFPDLHSELNLSSLELGDSALYFCASSVGQLNTGELFFGEGSRLTVL.

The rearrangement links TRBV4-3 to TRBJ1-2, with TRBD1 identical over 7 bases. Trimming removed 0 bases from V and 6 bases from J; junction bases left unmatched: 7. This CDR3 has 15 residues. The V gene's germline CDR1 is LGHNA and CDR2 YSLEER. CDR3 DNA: TGCGCCAGCAGCCAAGAGCGAACAGGGGCCAATGGCTACACCTTC. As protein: CASSQERTGANGYTF.

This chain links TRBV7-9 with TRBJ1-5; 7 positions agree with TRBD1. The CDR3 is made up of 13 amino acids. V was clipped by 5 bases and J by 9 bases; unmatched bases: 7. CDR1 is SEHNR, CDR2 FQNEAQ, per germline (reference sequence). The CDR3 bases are TGTGCCAGCAGCGTACAGGGGAATGGGCCCCAGCATTTT. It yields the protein CASSVQGNGPQHF.

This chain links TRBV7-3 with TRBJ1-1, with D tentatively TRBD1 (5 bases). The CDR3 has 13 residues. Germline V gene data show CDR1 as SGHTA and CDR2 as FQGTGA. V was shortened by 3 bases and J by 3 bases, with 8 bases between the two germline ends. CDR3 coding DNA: TGTGCCAGCAGCTTGGGACCAGACACTGAAGCTTTCTTT. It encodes CASSLGPDTEAFF.

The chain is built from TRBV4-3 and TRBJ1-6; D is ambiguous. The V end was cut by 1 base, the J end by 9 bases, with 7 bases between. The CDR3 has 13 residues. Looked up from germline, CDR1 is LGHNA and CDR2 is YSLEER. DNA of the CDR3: TGCGCCAGCAGCCAAGTGGCGGCTTCACCCCTCCACTTT. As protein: CASSQVAASPLHF.

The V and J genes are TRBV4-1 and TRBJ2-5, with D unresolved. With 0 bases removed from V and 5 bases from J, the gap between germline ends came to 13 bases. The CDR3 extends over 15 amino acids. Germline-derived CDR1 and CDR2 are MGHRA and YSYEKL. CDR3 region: CASSQDLRAGETQYF. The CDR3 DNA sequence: TGCGCCAGCAGCCAAGATTTGAGAGCCGGGGAGACCCAGTACTTC.

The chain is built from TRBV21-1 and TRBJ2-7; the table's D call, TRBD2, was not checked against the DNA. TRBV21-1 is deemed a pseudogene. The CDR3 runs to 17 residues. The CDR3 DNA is TGTGCCAGCAGCAAAGGAGCGGGAGGGTGCCGACCCTACGAGCAGTACGTC. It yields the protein CASSKGAGGCRPYEQYV.

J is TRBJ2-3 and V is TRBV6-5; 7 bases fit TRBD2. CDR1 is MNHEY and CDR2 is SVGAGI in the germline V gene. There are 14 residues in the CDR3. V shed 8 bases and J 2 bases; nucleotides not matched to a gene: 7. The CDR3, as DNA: TGTGCCAGCGGCACGCGGGAGTACACAGATACGCAGTATTTT. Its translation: CASGTREYTDTQYF.

CDR3 sequence: CASSLVQGLNTEAFF. For the CDR3, the DNA is TGTGCCAGCAGCTTGGTTCAGGGGTTGAACACTGAAGCTTTCTTT. The rearrangement links TRBV5-4 to TRBJ1-1, with D possibly TRBD1 on 6 matching bases. Trimming took 0 bases from V and 0 from J, leaving 9 bases between them. There are 15 residues in the CDR3. Germline values: CDR1 SGHNT, CDR2 YYREEE (reference sequence).

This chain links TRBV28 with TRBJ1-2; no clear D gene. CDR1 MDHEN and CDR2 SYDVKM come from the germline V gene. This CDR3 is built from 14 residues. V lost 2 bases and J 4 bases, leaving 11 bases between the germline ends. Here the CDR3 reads CASSLVTQFYGYTF. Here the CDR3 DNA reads TGTGCCAGCAGTTTAGTAACCCAGTTCTATGGCTACACCTTC.